This T cell receptor (beta chain) was documented in a study of control samples from healthy donors and cancer patients. Germline V CDR1 and CDR2: LGHNA, YNFKEQ. Trimming cost V 4 bases and J 8 bases; bases outside gene matches: 13. The CDR3 extends over 16 amino acids. The assay was immunoSEQ multiplex PCR, and TCRdb's table has in-frame clones only and misses some. This table has some 120,000 clones, about 90% appearing once. The receptor was derived from a man between 18 and 29 years old in good health. The chain has TRBV4-2 and TRBJ1-4; 7 bases are shared with TRBD1. Sequencing used blood. In DNA form, the CDR3 reads TGTGCCAGCAGCCTTGGGTACCGACAGGGTGGCGAAAAACTGTTTTTT. It is translated as CASSLGYRQGGEKLFF.